The text below deals with one T cell receptor beta chain. The data originate from a study of blood T cell repertoires in COVID-19. TCRdb keeps only in-frame clones here, not all; method: immunoSEQ multiplex PCR. The sample has about 220,000 clones, roughly 80% seen once; the top ten hold 3% to 3.5%. V was clipped by 2 bases and J by 6 bases, with 20 bases between them. Germline loops: CDR1 MNHNS, CDR2 SASEGT. This CDR3 region has 17 residues. The specimen was peripheral blood. The rearrangement uses TRBV6-1 and TRBJ2-1, with D perhaps TRBD2 (6 bases). The TCR sequence derives from a young woman who had recovered from COVID-19. The CDR3 nucleotides are TGTGCCAGCAGTGAACTAGGGGCGGGATTCCCCGCCAATGAGCAGTTCTTC. Its translation: CASSELGAGFPANEQFF.